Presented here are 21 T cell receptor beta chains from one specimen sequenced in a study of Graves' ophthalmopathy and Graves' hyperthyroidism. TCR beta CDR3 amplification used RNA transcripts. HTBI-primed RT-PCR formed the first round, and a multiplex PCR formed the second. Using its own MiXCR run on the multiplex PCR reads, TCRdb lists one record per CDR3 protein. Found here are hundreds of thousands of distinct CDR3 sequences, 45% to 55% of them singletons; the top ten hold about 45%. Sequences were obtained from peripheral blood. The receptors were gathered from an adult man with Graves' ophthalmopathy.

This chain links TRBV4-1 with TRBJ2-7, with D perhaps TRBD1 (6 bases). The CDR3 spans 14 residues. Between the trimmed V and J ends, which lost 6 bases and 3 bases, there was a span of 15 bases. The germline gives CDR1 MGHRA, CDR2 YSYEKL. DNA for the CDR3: TGCGCCAGCAGTCACACAGGGTCGATCTACGAGCAGTACTTC. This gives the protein CASSHTGSIYEQYF.

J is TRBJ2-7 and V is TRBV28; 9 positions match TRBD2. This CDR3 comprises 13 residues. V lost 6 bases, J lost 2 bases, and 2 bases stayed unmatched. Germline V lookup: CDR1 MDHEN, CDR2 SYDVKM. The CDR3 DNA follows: TGTGCCAGCAGGCTAGCGGGAACCTACGAGCAGTACTTC. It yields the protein CASRLAGTYEQYF.

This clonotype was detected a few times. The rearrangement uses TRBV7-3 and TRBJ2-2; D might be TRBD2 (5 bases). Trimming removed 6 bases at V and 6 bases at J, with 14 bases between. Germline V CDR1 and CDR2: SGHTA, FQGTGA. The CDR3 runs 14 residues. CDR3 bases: TGTGCCAGCAGTGTCGCTGCGGGTCCCGGGGAGCTGTTTTTT. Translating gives CASSVAAGPGELFF.

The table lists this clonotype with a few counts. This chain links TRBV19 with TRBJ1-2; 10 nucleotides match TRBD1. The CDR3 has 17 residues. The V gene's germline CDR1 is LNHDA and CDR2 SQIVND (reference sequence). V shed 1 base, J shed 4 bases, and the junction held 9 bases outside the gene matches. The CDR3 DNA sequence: TGTGCCAGTAGTATAGCCTTCTCGACAGGGGGCTTCTATGGCTACACCTTC. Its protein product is CASSIAFSTGGFYGYTF.

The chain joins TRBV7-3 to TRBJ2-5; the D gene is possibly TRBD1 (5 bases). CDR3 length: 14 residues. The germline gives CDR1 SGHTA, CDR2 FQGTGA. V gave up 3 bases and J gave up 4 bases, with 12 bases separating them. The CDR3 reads CASSFGRGAETQYF. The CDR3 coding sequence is TGTGCCAGCAGCTTCGGAAGGGGCGCAGAGACCCAGTACTTC.

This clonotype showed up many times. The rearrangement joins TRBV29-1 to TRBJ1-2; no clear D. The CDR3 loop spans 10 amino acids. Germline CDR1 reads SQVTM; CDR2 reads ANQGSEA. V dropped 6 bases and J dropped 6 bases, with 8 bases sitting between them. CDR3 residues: CSVETDGYTF. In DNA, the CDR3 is TGCAGCGTAGAGACTGATGGCTACACCTTC.

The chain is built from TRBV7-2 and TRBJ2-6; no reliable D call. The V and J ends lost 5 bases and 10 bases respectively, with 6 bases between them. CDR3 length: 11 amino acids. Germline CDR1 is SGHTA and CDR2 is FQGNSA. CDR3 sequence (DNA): TGTGCCAGCAGCGGGTCTAACGTCCTGACTTTC. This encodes CASSGSNVLTF.

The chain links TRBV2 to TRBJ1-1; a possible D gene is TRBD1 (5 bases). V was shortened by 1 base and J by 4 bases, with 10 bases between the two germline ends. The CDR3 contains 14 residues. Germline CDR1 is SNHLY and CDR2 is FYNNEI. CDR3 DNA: TGTGCCAGCAGTGAAGGGGTCCAGGGCACTGAAGCTTTCTTT. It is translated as CASSEGVQGTEAFF.

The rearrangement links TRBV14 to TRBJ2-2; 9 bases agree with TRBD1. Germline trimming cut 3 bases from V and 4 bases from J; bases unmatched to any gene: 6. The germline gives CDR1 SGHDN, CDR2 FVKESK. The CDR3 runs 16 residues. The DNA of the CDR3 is TGTGCCAGCAGCCACTACAGGGGGCTGGGCACCGGGGAGCTGTTTTTT. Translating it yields CASSHYRGLGTGELFF.

CDR3 coding DNA: TGCGCCAGCTATAAGGGCACTGAAGCTTTCTTT. It specifies CASYKGTEAFF. This chain connects TRBV5-1 to TRBJ1-1; unclear D gene. Trimming stripped 7 bases from V and 4 bases from J, with 8 bases between. Germline CDR1 is SGHRS and CDR2 is YFSETQ. The CDR3 length is 11 residues.

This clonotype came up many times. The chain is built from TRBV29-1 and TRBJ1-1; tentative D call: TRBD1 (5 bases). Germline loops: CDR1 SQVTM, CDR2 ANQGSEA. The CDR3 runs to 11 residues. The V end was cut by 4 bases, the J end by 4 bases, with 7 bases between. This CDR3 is CSVGQITEAFF. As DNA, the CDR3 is TGCAGCGTTGGACAGATCACTGAAGCTTTCTTT.

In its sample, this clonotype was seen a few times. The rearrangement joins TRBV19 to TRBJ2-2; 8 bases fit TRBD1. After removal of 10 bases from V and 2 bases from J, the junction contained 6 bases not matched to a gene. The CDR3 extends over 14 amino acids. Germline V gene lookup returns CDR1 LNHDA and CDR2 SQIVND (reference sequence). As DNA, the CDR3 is TGTGCCACTACCGGACAGGGTAACACCGGGGAGCTGTTTTTT. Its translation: CATTGQGNTGELFF.

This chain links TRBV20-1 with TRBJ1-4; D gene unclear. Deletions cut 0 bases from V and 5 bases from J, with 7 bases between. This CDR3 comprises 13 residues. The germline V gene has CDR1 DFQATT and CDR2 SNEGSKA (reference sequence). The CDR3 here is CSARDGLNEKLFF. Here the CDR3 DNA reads TGCAGTGCTAGAGATGGATTGAATGAAAAACTGTTTTTT.

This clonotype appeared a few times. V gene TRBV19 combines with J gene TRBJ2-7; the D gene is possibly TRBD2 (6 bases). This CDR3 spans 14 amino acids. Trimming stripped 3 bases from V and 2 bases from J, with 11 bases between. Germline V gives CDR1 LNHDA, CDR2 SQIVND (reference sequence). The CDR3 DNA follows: TGTGCCAGTAGTATCTCGGGGGATCCCTACGAGCAGTACTTC. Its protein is CASSISGDPYEQYF.

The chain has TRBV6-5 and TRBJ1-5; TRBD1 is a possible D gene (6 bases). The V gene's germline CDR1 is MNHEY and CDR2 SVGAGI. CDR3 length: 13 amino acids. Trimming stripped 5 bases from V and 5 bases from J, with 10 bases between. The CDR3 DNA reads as TGTGCCAGCAGTAACAACAGGGATCAGCCCCAGCATTTT. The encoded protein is CASSNNRDQPQHF.

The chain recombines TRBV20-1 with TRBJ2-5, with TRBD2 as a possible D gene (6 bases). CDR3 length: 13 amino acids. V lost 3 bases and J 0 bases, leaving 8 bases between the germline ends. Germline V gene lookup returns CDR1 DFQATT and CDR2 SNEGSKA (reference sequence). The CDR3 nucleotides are TGCAGTGCTAGGGAGGGAAACCAAGAGACCCAGTACTTC. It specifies CSAREGNQETQYF.

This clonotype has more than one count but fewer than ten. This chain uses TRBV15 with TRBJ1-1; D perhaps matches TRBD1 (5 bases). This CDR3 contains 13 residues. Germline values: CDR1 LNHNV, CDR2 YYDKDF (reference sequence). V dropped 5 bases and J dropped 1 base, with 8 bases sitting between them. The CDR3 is CATSRDPNTEAFF. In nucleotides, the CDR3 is TGTGCCACCAGCCGGGACCCGAACACTGAAGCTTTCTTT.

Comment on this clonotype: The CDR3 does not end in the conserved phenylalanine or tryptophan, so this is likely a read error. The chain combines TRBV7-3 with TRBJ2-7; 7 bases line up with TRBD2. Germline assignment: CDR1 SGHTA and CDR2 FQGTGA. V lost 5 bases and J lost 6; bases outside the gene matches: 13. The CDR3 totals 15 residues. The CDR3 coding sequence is TGTGCCAGCAGCGACCTAGCGGCCCCTGTCAGCGAGCAGTACCTC. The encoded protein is CASSDLAAPVSEQYL.

This CDR3 is CASSSQDRGSPLHF. In DNA form, the CDR3 reads TGTGCCAGCAGCTCCCAGGACAGAGGGTCACCCCTCCACTTT. The V gene is TRBV9, the J gene TRBJ1-6, with D tentatively TRBD1 (6 bases). V dropped 4 bases and J dropped 10 bases, with 15 bases sitting between them. Per the germline V gene, CDR1 is SGDLS and CDR2 is YYNGEE. The CDR3 runs to 14 residues.

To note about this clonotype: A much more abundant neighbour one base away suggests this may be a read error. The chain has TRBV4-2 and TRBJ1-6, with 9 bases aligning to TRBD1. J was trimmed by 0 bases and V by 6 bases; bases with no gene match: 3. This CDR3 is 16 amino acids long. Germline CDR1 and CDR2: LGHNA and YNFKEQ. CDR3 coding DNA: TGTGCCAGCAGTGACAGGGGGAGCTCCTATAATTCACCCCTCCACTTT. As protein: CASSDRGSSYNSPLHF.

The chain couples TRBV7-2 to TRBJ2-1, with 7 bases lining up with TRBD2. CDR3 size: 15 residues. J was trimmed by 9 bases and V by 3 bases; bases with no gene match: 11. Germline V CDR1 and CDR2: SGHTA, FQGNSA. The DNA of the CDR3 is TGTGCCAGCAGCTTGAGCGGGGCCTCATCCGGTGAGCAGTTCTTC. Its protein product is CASSLSGASSGEQFF. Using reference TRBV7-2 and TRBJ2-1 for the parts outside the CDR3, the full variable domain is GAGVSQSPSNKVTEKGKDVELRCDPISGHTALYWYRQSLGQGLEFLIYFQGNSAPDKSGLPSDRFSAERTGGSVSTLTIQRTQQEDSAVYLCASSLSGASSGEQFFGPGTRLTVL.